This T cell receptor (beta chain) comes out of a study of T cell responses to AZD1222 COVID-19 vaccine. Study-wide results and limits: Reportedly, nearly half the spike-specific TCRs target unmutated variant regions. An increase in Spike-specific TCR breadth and depth was observed after two AZD1222 doses.

The ends were cut back, 4 bases at V and 15 bases at J, with 22 bases in the middle. CDR3 length equals 14 residues. Per the germline V gene, CDR1 is SEHNR and CDR2 is FQNEAQ (reference sequence). Some clones are missing from TCRdb's copy, which holds only in-frame ones; the method was immunoSEQ multiplex PCR. The sample records over 15,000 clones, 81% being singletons. Details on this clone: Its cognate antigen is unknown.

The rearrangement joins TRBV7-9 to TRBJ1-5; TRBD1 is a possible D gene (5 bases). The material was peripheral blood, obtained 28 days after the second AZD1222 dose. The receptor's source is an adult who received the AZD1222 COVID-19 vaccine. The CDR3 sequence is CASSSGREGSWAHF. The CDR3 DNA reads TGTGCCAGCAGCTCGGGACGGGAGGGCTCCTGGGCGCATTTT.